Each of the 24 T cell receptor beta chains below was sequenced from the same sample in a study of cytomegalovirus exposure and HLA in healthy donors. PCR primers comprised 60 Vbeta and 13 Jbeta primers. Here immunoSEQ multiplex PCR was the method, and the copy in TCRdb shows in-frame clones only, minus some. The repertoire table contains tens of thousands of clones. What was sequenced was PBMCs. The receptors originated from a man aged 45 to 65 in good health and CMV-seropositive.

The chain has TRBV7-2 and TRBJ2-5; a possible D gene is TRBD1 (6 bases). V was pared by 5 bases and J by 5 bases, with 18 bases between. CDR1 and CDR2 (germline): SGHTA, FQGNSA. CDR3 length equals 15 residues. CDR3 protein: CASSPAPDSLETQYF. CDR3 nucleotides: TGTGCCAGCAGCCCAGCACCGGACAGTCTGGAGACCCAGTACTTC.

The J gene is TRBJ2-7, the V gene TRBV27; unclear D gene. This CDR3 region has 13 residues. CDR1 and CDR2 (germline): MNHEY, SMNVEV (reference sequence). Trimming removed 3 bases at V and 3 bases at J, with 9 bases between. The CDR3 loop is CASSLGTVYEQYV. Written as DNA, the CDR3 is TGTGCCAGCAGTTTGGGTACAGTCTACGAGCAGTACGTC.

This rearrangement joins TRBV28 to TRBJ1-5; D might be TRBD1 (5 bases). CDR1 is MDHEN and CDR2 is SYDVKM in the germline V gene. Trimming pared 5 bases from V and 6 bases from J, leaving 23 bases between. The CDR3 contains 17 residues. CDR3 coding DNA: TGTGCCAGCAGTGTAGAGGGATGGGGGGTCGGTCCTCAGCCCCAGCATTTT. Its protein product is CASSVEGWGVGPQPQHF.

The genes are TRBV28 and TRBJ1-5, with a possible D match to TRBD1 (6 bases). The germline gives CDR1 MDHEN, CDR2 SYDVKM. This CDR3 region has 15 residues. The ends were cut back, 2 bases at V and 5 bases at J, with 13 bases in the middle. The CDR3 DNA sequence: TGTGCCAGCAGTTTAAAACAGGGAGTTTATCAGCCCCAGCATTTT. As protein: CASSLKQGVYQPQHF.

The J gene is TRBJ2-6, the V gene TRBV7-9; D is uncertain. CDR1 and CDR2 (germline): SEHNR, FQNEAQ (reference sequence). This CDR3 has 15 residues. Trimming left V 2 bases short and J 0 bases short, with 5 bases between. The CDR3 loop is CASSLFLSGANVLTF. The CDR3, as DNA: TGTGCCAGCAGCTTATTTCTCTCTGGGGCCAACGTCCTGACTTTC.

J is TRBJ2-5 and V is TRBV30; TRBD1 agrees at 7 bases. The CDR3 length is 15 residues. V lost 0 bases, J lost 1 base, and 5 bases stayed unmatched. CDR1 and CDR2 (germline): GTSNPN, SVGIG (reference sequence). In nucleotides, the CDR3 is TGTGCCTGGAGTGTCGGCCAGGGGGTCCAAGAGACCCAGTACTTC. Translated: CAWSVGQGVQETQYF.

The chain carries TRBV2 and TRBJ1-1, with a possible D match to TRBD1 (6 bases). CDR1 SNHLY and CDR2 FYNNEI come from the germline V gene. CDR3 size: 14 residues. V lost 1 base to trimming and J lost 2 bases, with 8 bases between them. CDR3 residues: CASSEGGRNTEAFF. The DNA for the CDR3 is TGTGCCAGCAGTGAAGGGGGGCGAAACACTGAAGCTTTCTTT.

The chain combines TRBV6-1 with TRBJ2-6; 8 nucleotides match TRBD1. Per germline, CDR1 MNHNS and CDR2 SASEGT. The ends lost 3 bases at V and 0 bases at J; junction bases unmatched: 7. The CDR3 is 18 amino acids. CDR3 DNA sequence: TGTGCCAGCAGTGACAGGGGGCCATTTAACTCTGGGGCCAACGTCCTGACTTTC. Residues: CASSDRGPFNSGANVLTF.

This chain links TRBV5-4 with TRBJ2-1, with D possibly TRBD2 on 6 matching bases. Trimming pared 6 bases from V and 6 bases from J, leaving 19 bases between. CDR1 and CDR2 (germline): SGHNT, YYREEE (reference sequence). The CDR3 sequence is 15 residues long. DNA of the CDR3: TGTGCCAGCACCTCCCCCGGGACTCCCCTCAATGAGCAGTTCTTC. This codes for CASTSPGTPLNEQFF.

DNA of the CDR3: TGTGCCAGCAGTTCCCCCAGGTTCACTGAAGCTTTCTTT. This encodes CASSSPRFTEAFF. This chain uses TRBV6-5 with TRBJ1-1; D not resolved. CDR3 length equals 13 residues. Per the germline V gene, CDR1 is MNHEY and CDR2 is SVGAGI. V lost 4 bases and J lost 4, with 10 bases in between.

The chain has TRBV18 and TRBJ1-6; weak D call: TRBD1 (5 bases). The CDR3 loop spans 17 amino acids. Trimming removed 4 bases at V and 4 bases at J, with 17 bases between. Per germline, CDR1 KGHSH and CDR2 LQKENI. The CDR3 sequence: CASSLLLPRGYNSPLHF. The CDR3 nucleotides read TGTGCCAGCTCACTACTACTCCCAAGGGGATATAATTCACCCCTCCACTTT.

Remarks on this clone: Relative to the germline gene, one junction end is altered; a read error may explain this. This chain links TRBV7-7 with TRBJ2-3; D is possibly TRBD2 (6 bases). Germline lookup yields CDR1 SSHAT and CDR2 FNYEAQ (reference sequence). This CDR3 comprises 13 residues. CDR3 region: CASSRDSTDTQYF. Here the CDR3 DNA reads TGTGCTAGCAGCCGGGACTCAACAGATACGCAGTATTTT. The entire variable domain, with the rest obtained from reference TRBV7-7 and TRBJ2-3, is as follows: GAGVSQSPRYKVTKRGQDVTLRCDPISSHATLYWYQQALGQGPEFLTYFNYEAQPDKSGLPSDRFSAERPEGSISTLTIQRTEQRDSAMYRCASSRDSTDTQYFGPGTRLTVL.

The chain combines TRBV4-2 with TRBJ2-3, with TRBD2 identical over 8 bases. J gave up 6 bases and V 1 base, and 9 bases lay outside the gene matches. Germline V gene sequence: CDR1 LGHNA, CDR2 YNFKEQ. The CDR3 extends over 16 amino acids. CDR3 amino acids: CASSQGRGGQADTQYF. CDR3 in DNA: TGTGCCAGCAGCCAAGGCCGCGGGGGGCAGGCGGATACGCAGTATTTT.

The J gene is TRBJ2-1, the V gene TRBV9; a possible D gene is TRBD2 (6 bases). V shed 3 bases and J shed 5 bases, with 15 bases lying between them. This CDR3 is built from 15 residues. Germline assignment: CDR1 SGDLS and CDR2 YYNGEE. This chain's CDR3 is CASSGIGGSDNEQFF. Here the CDR3 DNA reads TGTGCCAGCAGCGGGATCGGGGGATCCGACAATGAGCAGTTCTTC. The full variable domain, in which reference TRBV9 and TRBJ2-1 provide the parts outside the CDR3, is DSGVTQTPKHLITATGQRVTLRCSPRSGDLSVYWYQQSLDQGLQFLIQYYNGEERAKGNILERFSAQQFPDLHSELNLSSLELGDSALYFCASSGIGGSDNEQFFGPGTRLTVL.

V usage is TRBV7-9 and J usage is TRBJ1-1; D is unclear. CDR3 length: 11 residues. The germline V and J ends were trimmed by 8 bases and 5 bases, with 9 bases remaining between them. Germline CDR1 and CDR2: SEHNR and FQNEAQ (reference sequence). The CDR3 bases are TGTGCCAGCCAATTAGAGACTGAAGCTTTCTTT. It yields the protein CASQLETEAFF. Using reference TRBV7-9 and TRBJ1-1 for the parts outside the CDR3, the full variable domain is DTGVSQNPRHKITKRGQNVTFRCDPISEHNRLYWYRQTLGQGPEFLTYFQNEAQLEKSRLLSDRFSAERPKGSFSTLEIQRTEQGDSAMYLCASQLETEAFFGQGTRLTVV.

The chain is built from TRBV5-6 and TRBJ1-5; 8 bases map to TRBD1. The junction had 10 bases not matched to a gene; V was cut back by 4 bases and J by 7 bases. The CDR3 extends over 15 amino acids. Germline-derived CDR1 and CDR2 are SGHDT and YYEEEE. CDR3 sequence reads: CASSPGAGGGQPQHF. The CDR3 DNA reads as TGTGCCAGCAGCCCGGGGGCAGGGGGCGGGCAGCCCCAGCATTTT.

The genes are TRBV10-3 and TRBJ1-5; no firm D call. V dropped 3 bases and J dropped 7 bases, with 16 bases sitting between them. Germline V gene data show CDR1 as ENHRY and CDR2 as SYGVKD. This CDR3 spans 15 amino acids. CDR3 residues: CAISDPRAAGQPQHF. DNA for the CDR3: TGTGCCATCAGTGACCCACGGGCTGCGGGGCAGCCCCAGCATTTT.

The rearrangement uses TRBV7-2 and TRBJ2-3; 9 bases match TRBD2. This CDR3 region has 15 residues. The V gene end was trimmed by 1 base and the J gene end by 3 bases; junction bases not matched to a gene: 2. In germline, CDR1 is SGHTA, CDR2 FQGNSA. CDR3 sequence: CASSLEREATDTQYF. As DNA, the CDR3 is TGTGCCAGCAGCTTAGAGCGGGAGGCGACAGATACGCAGTATTTT.

For this clone: Other nucleotide sequences in the sample specify the same CDR3. The chain carries TRBV30 and TRBJ2-3, with D possibly matching TRBD2 (5 bases). This CDR3 is built from 13 residues. Germline CDR1 GTSNPN, CDR2 SVGIG (reference sequence). Trimming pared 0 bases from V and 5 bases from J, leaving 9 bases between. The CDR3 DNA reads TGTGCCTGGAGTGTAGGAGGACGAGATACGCAGTATTTT. Protein sequence: CAWSVGGRDTQYF.

Points on this clone: Other DNA variants within this sample encode the same CDR3. J is TRBJ1-3 and V is TRBV6-5; D is undetermined. Germline-derived CDR1 and CDR2 are MNHEY and SVGAGI. The CDR3 consists of 11 residues. V gave up 6 bases and J gave up 4 bases, with 4 bases separating them. The DNA for the CDR3 is TGTGCCAGCAGACTCGGAAACACCATATATTTT. Amino acids: CASRLGNTIYF.

DNA for the CDR3: TGTGCCAGCACCTCCCCCGGGGGGTATGAGCAGTTCTTC. Translated: CASTSPGGYEQFF. The chain couples TRBV6-5 to TRBJ2-1, with TRBD2 matching over 7 bases. Looked up from germline, CDR1 is MNHEY and CDR2 is SVGAGI. Trimming at V came to 7 bases and at J to 8 bases, leaving 8 bases not matched to a gene. There are 13 residues in the CDR3.

The chain links TRBV9 to TRBJ2-2, with a tentative D call TRBD2 (5 bases). The germline CDR1 and CDR2 sequences are SGDLS and YYNGEE. V lost 2 bases, J lost 0 bases, and 8 bases lay in between. The CDR3 contains 15 residues. This chain's CDR3 is CASSVGVPNTGELFF. For the CDR3, the DNA is TGTGCCAGCAGCGTGGGAGTTCCGAACACCGGGGAGCTGTTTTTT.

The chain links TRBV2 to TRBJ2-5; D remains ambiguous. Trimming cost V 10 bases and J 1 base, with 13 bases left between them. The CDR3 extends over 13 amino acids. CDR1 is SNHLY and CDR2 is FYNNEI in the germline V gene. The CDR3 nucleotides are TGTGCCATCAATGCAAGGAGCCAAGAGACCCAGTACTTC. It specifies CAINARSQETQYF.

This chain links TRBV11-2 with TRBJ1-1; D is unclear. Trimming took 3 bases from V and 8 from J, leaving 7 bases between them. The CDR3 is 11 amino acids. Germline V CDR1 and CDR2: SGHAT, FQNNGV. CDR3 DNA sequence: TGTGCCAGCAGCTTTATCAGGGAAGCTTTCTTT. Amino acids: CASSFIREAFF.